The present entry profiles one TCR beta chain with its context. Its antigen is unknown. Germline CDR1 is LGHNA and CDR2 is YSLEER. The CDR3 has 15 amino acids. With 4 bases clipped from V and 5 bases from J, the junction kept 2 bases outside the gene matches. These data originate in a study of Ad26.COV2.S vaccination and SARS-CoV-2 variants. Study-level findings and limits: Higher spike-specific TCR breadth was found in vaccine recipients than in placebo recipients. Breadth and depth estimates from TCRs may understate total T cell responses.

Generated by immunoSEQ multiplex PCR, the TCRdb table keeps only in-frame clones and is missing some. Of hundreds of thousands of clones listed, 90% are singletons. Treatment reported: some 20 received Ad26.COV2.S at low or high dose, single or two shots; about five received placebo; per-sample allocation not given. Sampling was done on day 63 after the first vaccine or placebo injection. The donor's status was that of an adult aged 18-55 years in Boston. The study used a vaccine consisting of an Ad26 vector that expressed Wuhan-strain SARS-CoV-2 spike. This clonotype originated in a person between 18 and 65 years old who received the Ad26.COV2.S COVID-19 vaccine or a placebo. Sequencing used peripheral blood, obtained in a trial of Ad26.COV2.S vaccine versus placebo. The rearrangement links TRBV4-3 to TRBJ2-1, with TRBD2 matching over 13 bases. The CDR3 is CASSLTSGRDNEQFF. The CDR3 nucleotides are TGCGCCAGCAGCCTAACTAGCGGGAGGGACAATGAGCAGTTCTTC.